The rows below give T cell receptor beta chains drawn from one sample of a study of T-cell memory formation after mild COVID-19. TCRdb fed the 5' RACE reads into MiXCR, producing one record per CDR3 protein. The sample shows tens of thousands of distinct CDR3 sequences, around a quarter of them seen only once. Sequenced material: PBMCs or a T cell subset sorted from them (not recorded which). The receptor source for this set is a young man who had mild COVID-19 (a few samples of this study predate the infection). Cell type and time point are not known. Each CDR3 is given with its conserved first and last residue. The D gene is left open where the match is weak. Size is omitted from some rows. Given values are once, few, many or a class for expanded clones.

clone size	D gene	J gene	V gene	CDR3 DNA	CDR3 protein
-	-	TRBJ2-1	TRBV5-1	TGCGCCAGCAGCTTGGTCAGTGACAATGAGCAGTTCTTC	CASSLVSDNEQFF
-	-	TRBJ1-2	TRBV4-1	TGCGCCAGCAGCCAAGATAGGGGGGCTCTCTATGGCTACACCTTC	CASSQDRGALYGYTF
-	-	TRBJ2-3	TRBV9	TGTGCCAGCAGCGTAGTGGGGGGAAACACAGATACGCAGTATTTT	CASSVVGGNTDTQYF
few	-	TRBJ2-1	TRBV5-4	TGTGCCAGCAGCTTGGTAGGGGGAACAAGGTTCTTC	CASSLVGGTRFF
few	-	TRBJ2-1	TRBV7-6	TGTGCCAGCAGCTTCTCTGGGTACAATGAGCAGTTCTTC	CASSFSGYNEQFF
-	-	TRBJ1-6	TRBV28	TGTGCCAGCAGTTTTCGGGGGAACAATTCACCCCTCCACTTT	CASSFRGNNSPLHF
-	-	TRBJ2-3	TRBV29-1	TGCAGCGTTTCTCTCCGGGGGTATGGCACAGATACGCAGTATTTT	CSVSLRGYGTDTQYF
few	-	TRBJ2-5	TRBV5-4	TGTGCCAGCAGCTTGACAGAACAAGAGACCCAGTACTTC	CASSLTEQETQYF
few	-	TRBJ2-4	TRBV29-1	TGCAGCGTTGAAGAGGGGAACAAAAACATTCAGTACTTC	CSVEEGNKNIQYF
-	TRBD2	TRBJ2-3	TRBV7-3	TGTGCCAGCAGCTTATTCGGCGGGGGGGCAAAAGATACGCAGTATTTT	CASSLFGGGAKDTQYF
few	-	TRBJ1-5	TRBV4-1	TGCGCCAGCAGCCCGCGAGGATATAGCAATCAGCCCCAGCATTTT	CASSPRGYSNQPQHF
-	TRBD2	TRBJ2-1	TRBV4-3	TGCGCCAGCAGCCTGAGTCGTCTAGCGGGAGAGCAGTTCTTC	CASSLSRLAGEQFF
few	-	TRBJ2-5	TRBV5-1	TGCGCCAGCAGCCCGGCAGTCGGCGCAGAGACCCAGTACTTC	CASSPAVGAETQYF
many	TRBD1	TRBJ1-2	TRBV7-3	TGTGCCAGCAGCTCGGGACAGGCCGATGGCTACACCTTC	CASSSGQADGYTF
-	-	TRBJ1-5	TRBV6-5	TGTGCCAGCAGTTACAGGGGAGGTCAGCCCCAGCATTTT	CASSYRGGQPQHF
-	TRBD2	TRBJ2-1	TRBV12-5	TGTGCTAGTGGTTTGGTAGCGGGGGCGAAGAATGAGCAGTTCTTC	CASGLVAGAKNEQFF
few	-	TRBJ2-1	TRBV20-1	TGCAGTGCCTCCGGGGTGGGCCTGGCCTACAATGAGCAGTTCTTC	CSASGVGLAYNEQFF
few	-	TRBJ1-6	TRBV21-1	TGTGCCAGATTAAACCGGGACTCCACGGACTCCTATAATTCACCCCTCCACTTT	CARLNRDSTDSYNSPLHF
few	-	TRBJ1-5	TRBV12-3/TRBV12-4	TGTGCCAGCACCTCCACGGGCAATCAGCCCCAGCATTTT	CASTSTGNQPQHF
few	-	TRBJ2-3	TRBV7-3	TGTGCCAGCAGCTTAGACGCTTCAGATACGCAGTATTTT	CASSLDASDTQYF
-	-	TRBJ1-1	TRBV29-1	TGCAGCGTTGACCAAACAGGCTTGAACACTGAAGCTTTCTTT	CSVDQTGLNTEAFF
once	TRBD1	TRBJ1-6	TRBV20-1	TGCAGTGCTTATTCTCAGGGGGCAGGTTCACCCCTCCACTTT	CSAYSQGAGSPLHF
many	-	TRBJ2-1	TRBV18	TGTGCCAGCTCATATGGACAGTATTCCTACAATGAGCAGTTCTTC	CASSYGQYSYNEQFF
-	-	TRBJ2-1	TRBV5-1	TGCGCCAGCAGCTTGGTTATAGGCCCCAACAATGAGCAGTTCTTC	CASSLVIGPNNEQFF
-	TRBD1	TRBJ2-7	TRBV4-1	TGCGCCAGCAGCCAGGGACAGAGGACGGGGGAGCAGTACTTC	CASSQGQRTGEQYF
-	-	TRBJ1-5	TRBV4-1	TGCGCCAGCAGCCAAACCGCGACGGGTTACAATCAGCCCCAGCATTTT	CASSQTATGYNQPQHF
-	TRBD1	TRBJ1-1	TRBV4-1	TGCGCCAGCAGCCAAGAGTCCCGTTTCCCGGGACAGGGCGCACTCTTAAGTGGCACTGAAGCTTTCTTT	CASSQESRFPGQGALLSGTEAFF
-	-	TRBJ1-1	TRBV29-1	TGCAGCGTTGCTTCGCTGACCAACACTGAAGCTTTCTTT	CSVASLTNTEAFF
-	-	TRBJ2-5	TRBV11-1	TGTGCCAGCCCAATTTGGGGAGAGACCCAGTACTTC	CASPIWGETQYF
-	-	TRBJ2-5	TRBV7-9	TGTGCCAGCAGCCCGCCCCTCAGTTACCAAGAGACCCAGTACTTC	CASSPPLSYQETQYF
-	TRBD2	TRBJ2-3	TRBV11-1	TGTGCCAGCACCCCAGTCGGGGGAGCGGGGGCCCCGTTTTATTTT	CASTPVGGAGAPFYF
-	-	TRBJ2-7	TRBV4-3	TGCGCCAGCAGCCAAGACGGAAGGAGCTCCTACGAGCAGTACTTC	CASSQDGRSSYEQYF
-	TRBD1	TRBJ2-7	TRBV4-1	TGCGCCAGCAGCCAGCGACAGGGGTTCCCCTACGAGCAGTACTTC	CASSQRQGFPYEQYF